Listed here is a single TCR beta chain. V was cut by 6 bases and J by 2 bases, with 14 bases left in between. This CDR3 region has 15 residues. Germline V gene lookup returns CDR1 LNHDA and CDR2 SQIVND (reference sequence). These data belong to a study of control samples from healthy donors and cancer patients. Libraries were prepared by immunoSEQ multiplex PCR; TCRdb keeps only in-frame clonotypes and omits some of them. Of approximately 100,000 clones listed, about 89% are singletons. The chain employs TRBV19 and TRBJ1-5; D unclear. The source of this sequence is a man in his thirties or forties in good health. The sequencing sample was made of blood. CDR3 in amino acids: CASSTPQPGNQPQHF. Written as DNA, the CDR3 is TGTGCCAGTAGCACACCCCAGCCTGGCAATCAGCCCCAGCATTTT.